This T cell receptor (beta chain) was found in a study of blood T cell repertoires in COVID-19. Trimming took 8 bases from V and 4 from J; bases not matched to a gene: 11. Germline V CDR1 and CDR2: LGHDT, YNNKEL (reference sequence). There are 15 residues in the CDR3. Per the original methods: From reference gene primer amplification, estimates of nucleated cell counts were derived. Sequencing used immunoSEQ multiplex PCR; TCRdb keeps in-frame clones, though not all of them. V and J calls and clone size are as listed in that table; D and trimming were resolved from the DNA. Seen here are about 250,000 clones, approximately 88% observed once, and the top ten hold about 6.7%.

The chain links TRBV3-1 (or the pseudogene TRBV3-2) to TRBJ2-1, with 7 bases aligning to TRBD1. The sample comprised peripheral blood. This TCR came from a woman aged 25 to 45 with COVID-19, enrolled during active disease. The CDR3 nucleotides are TGTGCCAGCGGGCCCGCGGACAGGACGTACAATGAGCAGTTCTTC. Protein product: CASGPADRTYNEQFF.